This T cell receptor beta chain was documented in a study of neurological immune-mediated disorders. This clonotype showed up many times. What it binds is unknown. TCRdb ran MiXCR on the 5' RACE reads and lists one entry per CDR3 protein. This sample yields tens of thousands of distinct CDR3 sequences, of which more than 6.5% are seen a single time; about 4.6% belongs to the top ten. Findings and caveats of the study: The study found no CDR3 amino acid sequences shared by expanded clones across subjects, suggesting private repertoires in all groups.

Sequencing input: PBMCs. This receptor was identified in a woman aged 40-49 years in good health.

The CDR3, as DNA: TGCGCCAGCAGCCAGGGGACACGGGGCTTTGGAGAGACCCAGTACTTC. Its protein product is CASSQGTRGFGETQYF. The rearrangement joins TRBV4-1 to TRBJ2-5, with a weak D call TRBD1 (6 bases). With 3 bases removed from V and 4 bases from J, the gap between germline ends came to 18 bases. CDR3 size: 16 residues. CDR1 MGHRA and CDR2 YSYEKL come from the germline V gene.